This T cell receptor (beta chain) was identified in a study of T-cell memory formation after mild COVID-19. Overall study: Largely donor-specific TCR clusters were found.

Study-wide points: Later expanders leaned toward CD4+, whereas clones contracting from day 15 to 85 were balanced CD4/CD8. Those CD4+ clones that contracted were mainly in CM and EM (CD8+ ones in EMRA).

TCRdb ran MiXCR on the 5' RACE reads and lists one entry per CDR3 protein. This sample has about 320,000 distinct CDR3 sequences; roughly an eighth occur once, and the top ten carry approximately 22%. The ends lost 5 bases at V and 5 bases at J; junction bases unmatched: 8. Germline V CDR1 and CDR2: MNHNS, SASEGT. The CDR3 has 15 amino acids. Note on this clonotype: The antigen remains undetermined.

The TCR sequence derives from a man aged 18-30 years who had mild COVID-19 (a few samples of this study predate the infection). Cell type and time point are not known. Source material: PBMCs or a T cell subset sorted from them (not recorded which). The chain carries TRBV6-1 and TRBJ2-5; 10 nucleotides match TRBD2. The CDR3 coding sequence is TGTGCCAGCAGTAGAGCGGGGGGGCCGGAGGAGACCCAGTACTTC. The encoded protein is CASSRAGGPEETQYF.